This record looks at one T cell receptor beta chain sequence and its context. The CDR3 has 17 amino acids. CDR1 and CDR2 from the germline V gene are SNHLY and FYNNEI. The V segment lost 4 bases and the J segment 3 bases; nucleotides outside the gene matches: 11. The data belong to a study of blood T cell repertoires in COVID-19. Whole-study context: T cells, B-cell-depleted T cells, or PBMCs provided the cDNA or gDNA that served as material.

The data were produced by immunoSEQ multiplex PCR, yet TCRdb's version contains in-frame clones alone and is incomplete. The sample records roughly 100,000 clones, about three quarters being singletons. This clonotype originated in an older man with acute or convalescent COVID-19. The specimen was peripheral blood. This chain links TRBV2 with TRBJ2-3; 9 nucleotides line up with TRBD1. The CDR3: CASSGRGQGRRTDTQYF. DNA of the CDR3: TGTGCCAGCAGTGGGAGAGGACAGGGGAGAAGGACAGATACGCAGTATTTT.